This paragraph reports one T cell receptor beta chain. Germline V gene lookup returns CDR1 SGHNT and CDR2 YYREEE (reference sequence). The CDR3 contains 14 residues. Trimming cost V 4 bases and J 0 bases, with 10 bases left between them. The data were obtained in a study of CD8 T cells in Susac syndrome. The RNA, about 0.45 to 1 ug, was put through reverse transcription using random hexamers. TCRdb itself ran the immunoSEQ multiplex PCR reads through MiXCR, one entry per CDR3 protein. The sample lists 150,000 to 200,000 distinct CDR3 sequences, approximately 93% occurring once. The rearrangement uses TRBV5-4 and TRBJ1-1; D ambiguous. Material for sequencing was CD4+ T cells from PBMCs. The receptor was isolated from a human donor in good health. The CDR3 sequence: CASSPEPMNTEAFF. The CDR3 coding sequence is TGTGCCAGCAGCCCGGAGCCGATGAACACTGAAGCTTTCTTT.